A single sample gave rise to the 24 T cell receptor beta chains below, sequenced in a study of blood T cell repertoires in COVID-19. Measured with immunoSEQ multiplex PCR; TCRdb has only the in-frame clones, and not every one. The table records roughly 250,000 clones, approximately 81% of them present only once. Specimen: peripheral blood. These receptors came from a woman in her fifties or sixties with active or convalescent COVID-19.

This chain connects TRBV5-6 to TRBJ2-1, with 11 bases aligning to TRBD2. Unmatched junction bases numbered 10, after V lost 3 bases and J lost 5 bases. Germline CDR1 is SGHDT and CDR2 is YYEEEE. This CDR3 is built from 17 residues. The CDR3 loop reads CASSSGTSGHYNNEQFF. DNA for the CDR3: TGTGCCAGCAGCTCCGGGACTAGCGGCCATTATAACAATGAGCAGTTCTTC.

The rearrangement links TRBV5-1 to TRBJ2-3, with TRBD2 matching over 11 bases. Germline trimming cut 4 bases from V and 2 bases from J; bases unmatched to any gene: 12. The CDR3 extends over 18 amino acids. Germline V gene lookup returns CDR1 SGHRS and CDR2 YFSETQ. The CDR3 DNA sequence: TGCGCCAGCAGCGCCCGGACTAGCGGGTCACGCTTCACAGATACGCAGTATTTT. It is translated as CASSARTSGSRFTDTQYF.

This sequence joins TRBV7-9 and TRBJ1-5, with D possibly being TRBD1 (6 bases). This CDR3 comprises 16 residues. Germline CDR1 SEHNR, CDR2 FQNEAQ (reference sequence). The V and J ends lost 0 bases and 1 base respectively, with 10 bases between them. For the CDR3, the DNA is TGTGCCAGCAGCTTAGCAGCGGGGGCCAGCAATCAGCCCCAGCATTTT. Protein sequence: CASSLAAGASNQPQHF.

Written as DNA, the CDR3 is TGCGCCAGCAGGGCAACGGGACTAGCTCCAGAGACCCAGTACTTC. This encodes CASRATGLAPETQYF. This chain connects TRBV4-1 to TRBJ2-5; 9 positions agree with TRBD2. CDR3 size: 15 residues. With V trimmed by 6 bases and J by 4 bases, 9 bases remained unmatched. Germline CDR1 and CDR2: MGHRA and YSYEKL.

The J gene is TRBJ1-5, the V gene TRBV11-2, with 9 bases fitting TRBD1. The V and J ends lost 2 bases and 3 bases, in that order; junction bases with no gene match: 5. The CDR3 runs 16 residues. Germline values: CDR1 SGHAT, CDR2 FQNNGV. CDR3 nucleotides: TGTGCCAGCAGCTTAAGGCGGACAGGGGCCAATCAGCCCCAGCATTTT. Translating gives CASSLRRTGANQPQHF. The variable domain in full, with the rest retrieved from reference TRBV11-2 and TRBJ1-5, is EAGVAQSPRYKIIEKRQSVAFWCNPISGHATLYWYQQILGQGPKLLIQFQNNGVVDDSQLPKDRFSAERLKGVDSTLKIQPAKLEDSAVYLCASSLRRTGANQPQHFGDGTRLSIL.

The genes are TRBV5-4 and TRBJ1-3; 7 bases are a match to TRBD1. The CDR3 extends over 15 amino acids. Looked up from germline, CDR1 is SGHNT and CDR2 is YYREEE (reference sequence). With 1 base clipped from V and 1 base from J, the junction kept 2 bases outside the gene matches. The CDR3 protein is CASSLTQGSGNTIYF. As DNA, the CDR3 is TGTGCCAGCAGCTTGACACAGGGGTCTGGAAACACCATATATTTT.

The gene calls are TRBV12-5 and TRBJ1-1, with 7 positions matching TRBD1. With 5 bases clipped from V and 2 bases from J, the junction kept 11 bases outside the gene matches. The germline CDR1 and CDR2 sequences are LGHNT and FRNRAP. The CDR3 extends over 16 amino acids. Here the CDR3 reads CASGKSFTGVNTEAFF. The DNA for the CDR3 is TGTGCTAGTGGTAAATCCTTTACAGGGGTCAACACTGAAGCTTTCTTT. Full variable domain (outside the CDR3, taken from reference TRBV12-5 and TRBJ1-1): DARVTQTPRHKVTEMGQEVTMRCQPILGHNTVFWYRQTMMQGLELLAYFRNRAPLDDSGMPKDRFSAEMPDATLATLKIQPSEPRDSAVYFCASGKSFTGVNTEAFFGQGTRLTVV.

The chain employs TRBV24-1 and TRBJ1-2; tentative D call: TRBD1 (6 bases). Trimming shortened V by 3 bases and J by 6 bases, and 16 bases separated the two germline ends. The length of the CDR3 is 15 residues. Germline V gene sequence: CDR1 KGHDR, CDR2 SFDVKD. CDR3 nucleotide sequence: TGTGCCACCAGTGATGGGTCTAACCAGGGGAATGGCTACACCTTC. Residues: CATSDGSNQGNGYTF.

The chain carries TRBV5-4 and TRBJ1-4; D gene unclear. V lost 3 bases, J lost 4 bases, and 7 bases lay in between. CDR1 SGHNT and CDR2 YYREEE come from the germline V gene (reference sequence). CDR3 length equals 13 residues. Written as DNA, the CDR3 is TGTGCCAGCAGCTCCTCCCGTAATGAAAAACTGTTTTTT. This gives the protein CASSSSRNEKLFF. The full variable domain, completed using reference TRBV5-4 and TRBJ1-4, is ETGVTQSPTHLIKTRGQQVTLRCSSQSGHNTVSWYQQALGQGPQFIFQYYREEENGRGNFPPRFSGLQFPNYSSELNVNALELDDSALYLCASSSSRNEKLFFGSGTQLSVL.

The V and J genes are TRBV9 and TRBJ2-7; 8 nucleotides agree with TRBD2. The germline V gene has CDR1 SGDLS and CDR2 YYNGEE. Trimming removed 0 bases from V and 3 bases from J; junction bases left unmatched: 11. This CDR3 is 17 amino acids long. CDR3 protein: CASSVAPPSGRFYEQYF. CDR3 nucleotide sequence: TGTGCCAGCAGCGTAGCTCCCCCTAGCGGGCGATTCTACGAGCAGTACTTC.

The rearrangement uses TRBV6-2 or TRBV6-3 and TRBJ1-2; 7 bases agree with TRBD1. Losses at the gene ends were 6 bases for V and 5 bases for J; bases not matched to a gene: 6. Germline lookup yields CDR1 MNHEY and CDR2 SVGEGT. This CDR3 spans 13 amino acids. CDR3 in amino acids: CASSPGQAYGYTF. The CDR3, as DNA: TGTGCCAGCAGCCCCGGACAGGCGTATGGCTACACCTTC.

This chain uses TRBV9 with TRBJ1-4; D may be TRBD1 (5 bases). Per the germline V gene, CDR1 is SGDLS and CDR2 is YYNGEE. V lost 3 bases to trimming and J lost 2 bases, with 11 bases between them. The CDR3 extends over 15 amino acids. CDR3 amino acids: CASSDRGVTNEKLFF. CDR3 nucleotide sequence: TGTGCCAGCAGCGATAGGGGCGTGACTAATGAAAAACTGTTTTTT.

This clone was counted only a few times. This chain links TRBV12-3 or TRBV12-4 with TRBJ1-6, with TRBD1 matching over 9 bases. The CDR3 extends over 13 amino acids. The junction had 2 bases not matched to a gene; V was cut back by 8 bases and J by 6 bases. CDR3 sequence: CASRDRVNSPLHF. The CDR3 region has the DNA TGTGCCAGCCGGGACAGGGTTAATTCACCCCTCCACTTT.

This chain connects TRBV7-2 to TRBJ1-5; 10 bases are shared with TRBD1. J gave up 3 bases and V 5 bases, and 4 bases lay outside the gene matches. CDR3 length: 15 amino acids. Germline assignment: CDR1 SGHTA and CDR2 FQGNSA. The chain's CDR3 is CASSPGQGFNQPQHF. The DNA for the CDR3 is TGTGCCAGCAGCCCGGGACAGGGGTTCAATCAGCCCCAGCATTTT. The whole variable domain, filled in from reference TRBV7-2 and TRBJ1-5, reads GAGVSQSPSNKVTEKGKDVELRCDPISGHTALYWYRQSLGQGLEFLIYFQGNSAPDKSGLPSDRFSAERTGGSVSTLTIQRTQQEDSAVYLCASSPGQGFNQPQHFGDGTRLSIL.

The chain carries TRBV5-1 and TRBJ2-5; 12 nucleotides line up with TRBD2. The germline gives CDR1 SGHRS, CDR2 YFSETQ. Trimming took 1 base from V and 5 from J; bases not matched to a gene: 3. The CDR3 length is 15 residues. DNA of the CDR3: TGCGCCAGCAGCTTGTCGCTAGCGGGGGGGGAGACCCAGTACTTC. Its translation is CASSLSLAGGETQYF.

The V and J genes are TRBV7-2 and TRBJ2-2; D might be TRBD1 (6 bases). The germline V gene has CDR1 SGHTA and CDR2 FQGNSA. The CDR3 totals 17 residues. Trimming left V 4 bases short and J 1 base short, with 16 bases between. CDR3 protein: CASSSPSGRGNTGELFF. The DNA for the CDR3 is TGTGCCAGCAGCTCTCCCTCGGGCAGGGGGAACACCGGGGAGCTGTTTTTT.

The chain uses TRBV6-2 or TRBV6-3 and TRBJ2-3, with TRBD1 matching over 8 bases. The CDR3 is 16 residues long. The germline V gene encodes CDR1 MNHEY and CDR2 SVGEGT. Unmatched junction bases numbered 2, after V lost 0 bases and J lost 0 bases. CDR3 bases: TGTGCCAGCAGTTACTCCGACAGGGGAAGCACAGATACGCAGTATTTT. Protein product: CASSYSDRGSTDTQYF.

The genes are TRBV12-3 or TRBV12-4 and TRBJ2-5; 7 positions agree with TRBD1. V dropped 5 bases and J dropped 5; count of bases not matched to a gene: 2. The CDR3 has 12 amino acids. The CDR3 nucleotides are TGTGCCAGCAGTACAGGGGACGAGACCCAGTACTTC. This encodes CASSTGDETQYF.

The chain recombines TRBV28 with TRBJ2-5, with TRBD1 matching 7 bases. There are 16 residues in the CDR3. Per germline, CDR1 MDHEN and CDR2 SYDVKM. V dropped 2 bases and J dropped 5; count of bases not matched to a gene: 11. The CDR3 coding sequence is TGTGCCAGCAGTTTACCCGGACAGGCGAAGGAGGAGACCCAGTACTTC. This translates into CASSLPGQAKEETQYF.

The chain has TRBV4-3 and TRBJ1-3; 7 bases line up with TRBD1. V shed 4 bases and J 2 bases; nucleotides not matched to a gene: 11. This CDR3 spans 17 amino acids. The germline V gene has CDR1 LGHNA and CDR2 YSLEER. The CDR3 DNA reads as TGCGCCAGCAGCCGAATACAGGGGATCATGCCTGGAAACACCATATATTTT. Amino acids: CASSRIQGIMPGNTIYF.

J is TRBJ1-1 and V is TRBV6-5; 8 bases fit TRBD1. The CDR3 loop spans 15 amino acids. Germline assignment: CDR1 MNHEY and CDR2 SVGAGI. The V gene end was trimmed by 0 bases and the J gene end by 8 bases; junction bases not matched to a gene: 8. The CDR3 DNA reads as TGTGCCAGCAGTTACTCGGCCACAGGGGGTTCCGAAGCTTTCTTT. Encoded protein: CASSYSATGGSEAFF.

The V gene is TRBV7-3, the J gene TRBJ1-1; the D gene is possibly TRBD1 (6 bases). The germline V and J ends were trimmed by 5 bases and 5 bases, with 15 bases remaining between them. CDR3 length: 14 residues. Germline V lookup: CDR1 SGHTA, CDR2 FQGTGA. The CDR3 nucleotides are TGTGCCAGCAGCCCCGACAGGCAAGCAACTGAAGCTTTCTTT. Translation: CASSPDRQATEAFF.

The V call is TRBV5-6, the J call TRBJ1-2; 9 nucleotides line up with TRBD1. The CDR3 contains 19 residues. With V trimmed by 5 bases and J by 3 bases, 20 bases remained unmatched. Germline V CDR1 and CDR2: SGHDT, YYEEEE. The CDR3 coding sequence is TGTGCCAGCAGTCCATTCCCGGGACAGGGAGGGGAACATGACTATGGCTACACCTTC. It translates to CASSPFPGQGGEHDYGYTF.

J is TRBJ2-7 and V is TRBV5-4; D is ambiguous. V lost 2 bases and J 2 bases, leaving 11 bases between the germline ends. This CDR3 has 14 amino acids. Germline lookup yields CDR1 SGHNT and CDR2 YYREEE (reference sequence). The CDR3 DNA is TGTGCCAGCAGCTTCTCCAGATCTGCCTACGAGCAGTACTTC. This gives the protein CASSFSRSAYEQYF.